Included here is one T cell receptor beta chain sequence, with context. Its antigen is still unknown. This record belongs to a study of beta chain features in type 1 diabetes. Study conclusions and caveats: TCRB CDR3s were moderately but significantly shorter in Type 1 diabetes patients in all four CD4+ subsets. PCR might favor shorter templates, but any such skew would affect patients and controls equally. A closer apparent resemblance between naive, central memory and Treg TCRB repertoires was seen in patients than in healthy donors.

The CDR3 is 14 residues long. The V gene's germline CDR1 is SGHRS and CDR2 YFSETQ. The V end was cut by 4 bases, the J end by 1 base, with 12 bases between. Of the isolated RNA, all was reverse transcribed, and so the sequenced material was expressed TCRB transcripts. The method was immunoSEQ multiplex PCR; TCRdb's version includes in-frame clones alone and lacks a portion of them. This sample carries approximately 27,000 clones, 49% of them seen once, and the ten largest clones take 0.3%. The specimen sequenced was stem cell memory CD4+ T cells from blood. V gene TRBV5-1 combines with J gene TRBJ2-7; D is perhaps TRBD1 (6 bases). The TCR was taken from a young man with type 1 diabetes. The CDR3, as DNA: TGCGCCAGCAGCCCAGTAGGACAGTCCTACGAGCAGTACTTC. Translating gives CASSPVGQSYEQYF.